This TCR beta chain came from a study of vaccination and CD4 T cells after COVID-19. Overall study context: SARS-CoV-2, HCoV-NL63, HCoV-OC43 and HCoV-229E supplied the overlapping spike peptides used to stimulate cells. Study-wide points: The study found that a median approximately 90% of reactive clones in convalescent patients appeared only post-vaccination.

The CDR3 spans 14 residues. Trimming pared 5 bases from V and 4 bases from J, leaving 14 bases between. The study sequenced cultured CD4+ T cell DNA using the Oncomine TCR Beta short-read assay. TCRdb re-analysed the PCR reads in MiXCR, keeping a single row per CDR3 protein. The sample shows around 19,000 distinct CDR3 sequences, about half of them seen only once. This clonotype was seen more than once but under ten times. Its cognate antigen is unknown. Treatment: 10-day PBMC culture with coronavirus spike peptide pools or control peptides (ViraFEST assay). The ViraFEST method relied on peptide pools to expand antigen-specific T cells, followed by TCR sequencing.

This clonotype was obtained from a human donor who had recovered from COVID-19. The chain employs TRBV12-3 or TRBV12-4 and TRBJ1-2, with D perhaps TRBD1 (5 bases). Material for sequencing was CD4+ T cells from blood, cultured in vitro. This chain's CDR3 is CASSNGGFSYGYTF. In nucleotides, the CDR3 is TGTGCCAGCAGTAATGGGGGGTTTTCCTATGGCTACACCTTC.